The 21 T cell receptor beta chains below were found in one sample sequenced in a study of blood T cell repertoires in COVID-19 (dated by TCRdb to 2020 to 2021). Libraries were built with the immunoSEQ multiplex PCR assay. Entries here come from immuneACCESS through TCRdb and include only in-frame sequences with V and J called. Some clones fail to appear in such tables; in the studies checked, an unresolved V gene covers under half of the shortfall, and the cause of the remainder is unknown. This sample holds some 310,000 clones; around 86% were observed only once. The ten largest clones take up 1% of the sample. What was sequenced was peripheral blood. The receptors derive from a man in his fifties or sixties with active or convalescent COVID-19.

The genes are TRBV12-3 or TRBV12-4 and TRBJ2-1; D perhaps matches TRBD1 (5 bases). V dropped 3 bases and J dropped 9 bases, with 9 bases sitting between them. CDR3 length: 12 residues. CDR3 coding DNA: TGTGCCAGCAGTTTCAGGGTTGGTGAGCAGTTCTTC. This translates into CASSFRVGEQFF.

V usage is TRBV11-2 and J usage is TRBJ2-3; a possible D gene is TRBD2 (5 bases). The CDR3 covers 19 residues. The V and J ends lost 4 bases and 5 bases respectively, with 28 bases between them. In germline, CDR1 is SGHAT, CDR2 FQNNGV. CDR3 nucleotide sequence: TGTGCCAGCAGCTATACCGGGATTACCCAATGGGATATGCGAGATACGCAGTATTTT. It translates to CASSYTGITQWDMRDTQYF.

The rearrangement links TRBV4-3 to TRBJ2-7; D is unresolved. V was cut by 4 bases and J by 4 bases, with 11 bases left in between. The V gene's germline CDR1 is LGHNA and CDR2 YSLEER. The CDR3 length is 13 residues. CDR3 region: CASSLNLAYEQYF. The CDR3 DNA reads as TGCGCCAGCAGCCTAAACCTTGCGTACGAGCAGTACTTC.

This chain joins TRBV7-3 and TRBJ2-1; TRBD2 might be the D (5 bases). The CDR3 runs to 12 residues. V lost 2 bases and J 9 bases, leaving 8 bases between the germline ends. The V gene's germline CDR1 is SGHTA and CDR2 FQGTGA. The DNA for the CDR3 is TGTGCCAGCAGCTTAGGAGGAGGTGAGCAGTTCTTC. Its translation is CASSLGGGEQFF.

V and J are TRBV7-9 and TRBJ1-4, with a possible D match to TRBD1 (6 bases). V was trimmed by 4 bases and J by 0 bases, leaving 18 bases between them. This CDR3 contains 18 residues. CDR1 is SEHNR and CDR2 is FQNEAQ in the germline V gene (reference sequence). The CDR3 region has the DNA TGTGCCAGCAGCTCCAGGGGTTGGCGCCTTACAACTAATGAAAAACTGTTTTTT. Amino acid sequence: CASSSRGWRLTTNEKLFF. The full variable domain, completed using reference TRBV7-9 and TRBJ1-4, is DTGVSQNPRHKITKRGQNVTFRCDPISEHNRLYWYRQTLGQGPEFLTYFQNEAQLEKSRLLSDRFSAERPKGSFSTLEIQRTEQGDSAMYLCASSSRGWRLTTNEKLFFGSGTQLSVL.

The rearrangement links TRBV27 to TRBJ2-3; 8 positions match TRBD1. The CDR3 runs to 16 residues. V lost 3 bases, J lost 4 bases, and 9 bases stayed unmatched. Germline CDR1 is MNHEY and CDR2 is SMNVEV (reference sequence). CDR3 amino acids: CASSFARGLFPDTQYF. CDR3 bases: TGTGCCAGCAGTTTCGCCAGGGGGCTTTTTCCAGATACGCAGTATTTT.

The J gene is TRBJ1-5, the V gene TRBV2; 8 positions match TRBD1. Germline loops: CDR1 SNHLY, CDR2 FYNNEI. The CDR3 totals 15 residues. Trimming at V came to 4 bases and at J to 6 bases, leaving 8 bases not matched to a gene. Written as DNA, the CDR3 is TGTGCCAGCAGTGGGACAGGGACGGGTAGTCAGCCCCAGCATTTT. It is translated as CASSGTGTGSQPQHF.

The chain recombines TRBV18 with TRBJ2-7; 11 nucleotides align to TRBD1. The V and J ends lost 3 bases and 2 bases, in that order; junction bases with no gene match: 6. From germline, CDR1 is KGHSH and CDR2 LQKENI. This CDR3 spans 16 amino acids. The CDR3 DNA is TGTGCCAGCTCACCTCGGGACAGGGGGACCCCCTACGAGCAGTACTTC. Amino acid sequence: CASSPRDRGTPYEQYF.

The rearrangement joins TRBV3-1 (or the pseudogene TRBV3-2) to TRBJ1-4, with a weak D call TRBD1 (6 bases). The CDR3 has 13 amino acids. Germline V gives CDR1 LGHDT, CDR2 YNNKEL (reference sequence). V was shortened by 2 bases and J by 10 bases, with 11 bases between the two germline ends. The CDR3 region is CASSQSGQTKLFF. CDR3 nucleotide sequence: TGTGCCAGCAGCCAATCCGGACAGACAAAACTGTTTTTT.

This chain uses TRBV7-8 with TRBJ2-7, with 9 bases identical to TRBD1. Germline V CDR1 and CDR2: SGHVS, FQNEAQ. This CDR3 is 14 amino acids long. Germline trimming cut 5 bases from V and 5 bases from J; bases unmatched to any gene: 7. CDR3 bases: TGTGCCAGCAGCAAAATGGGACAGGGCAACGAGCAGTACTTC. Protein sequence: CASSKMGQGNEQYF.

The V and J genes are TRBV29-1 and TRBJ1-2; a possible D gene is TRBD1 (6 bases). V was trimmed by 4 bases and J by 2 bases, leaving 23 bases between them. This CDR3 has 17 residues. Germline CDR1 SQVTM, CDR2 ANQGSEA. CDR3 sequence: CSVGGRGGGLGNYGYTF. The CDR3 DNA sequence: TGCAGCGTTGGAGGAAGGGGGGGAGGTTTGGGGAACTATGGCTACACCTTC.

To note about this clone: The sample has other DNA sequences that encode this CDR3 too. This chain uses TRBV15 with TRBJ1-4, with a weak D call TRBD1 (6 bases). The germline V gene has CDR1 LNHNV and CDR2 YYDKDF (reference sequence). The CDR3 runs to 13 residues. V lost 1 base, J lost 7 bases, and 7 bases lay in between. Written as DNA, the CDR3 is TGTGCCACCAGCAGAGGACAGGTTGAAAAACTGTTTTTT. It is translated as CATSRGQVEKLFF.

The chain joins TRBV28 to TRBJ2-3; weak D call: TRBD1 (5 bases). V lost 3 bases to trimming and J lost 2 bases, with 12 bases between them. Looked up from germline, CDR1 is MDHEN and CDR2 is SYDVKM. The CDR3 is made up of 15 amino acids. The CDR3 nucleotides read TGTGCCAGCAGTTTCTTGGACAAGGACACAGATACGCAGTATTTT. Translating gives CASSFLDKDTDTQYF.

The chain employs TRBV9 and TRBJ1-6; D not certain. The CDR3 totals 14 residues. CDR1 is SGDLS, CDR2 YYNGEE, per germline. Trimming removed 0 bases from V and 10 bases from J, with 11 bases in between. The CDR3 DNA is TGTGCCAGCAGCGTAGAGTCGAGAAACTCACCCCTCCACTTT. It is translated as CASSVESRNSPLHF.

J is TRBJ2-5 and V is TRBV2, with TRBD1 matching 7 bases. The CDR3 runs 17 residues. Per the germline V gene, CDR1 is SNHLY and CDR2 is FYNNEI. The ends lost 11 bases at V and 1 base at J; junction bases unmatched: 19. CDR3 region: CAGQRVRRGQLQETQYF. CDR3 sequence (DNA): TGTGCCGGTCAGAGGGTTCGTAGGGGGCAGCTCCAAGAGACCCAGTACTTC.

The rearrangement joins TRBV4-2 to TRBJ2-3, with 13 bases matching TRBD2. This CDR3 is built from 18 residues. V dropped 1 base and J dropped 6; count of bases not matched to a gene: 10. In germline, CDR1 is LGHNA, CDR2 YNFKEQ. The CDR3 DNA is TGTGCCAGCAGCCAAGGACCCCAAACTAGCGGGGGGGCGGATACGCAGTATTTT. Translating gives CASSQGPQTSGGADTQYF.

The DNA of the CDR3 is TGTGCCAGCAACGAAGGGGGGGCGCAAAACTATGGCTACACCTTC. This translates into CASNEGGAQNYGYTF. V is TRBV6-5 and J is TRBJ1-2; possible D gene TRBD1, 6 bases. Germline V gives CDR1 MNHEY, CDR2 SVGAGI. The germline V and J ends were trimmed by 7 bases and 2 bases, with 17 bases remaining between them. This CDR3 spans 15 amino acids.

The chain combines TRBV5-6 with TRBJ1-2; TRBD1 agrees at 8 bases. After removal of 2 bases from V and 7 bases from J, the junction contained 4 bases not matched to a gene. Germline values: CDR1 SGHDT, CDR2 YYEEEE. The CDR3 totals 13 residues. In DNA form, the CDR3 reads TGTGCCAGCAGCTTCACAGGGGGGCTTGGCTACACCTTC. Translation: CASSFTGGLGYTF.

V usage is TRBV5-6 and J usage is TRBJ1-1; 10 nucleotides agree with TRBD1. This CDR3 spans 19 amino acids. Trimming took 6 bases from V and 5 from J; bases not matched to a gene: 22. CDR1 is SGHDT and CDR2 is YYEEEE in the germline V gene. This chain's CDR3 is CASNPPLFRDRGFSTEAFF. Here the CDR3 DNA reads TGTGCCAGCAACCCCCCACTATTTCGGGACAGGGGCTTTAGTACTGAAGCTTTCTTT.

This chain uses TRBV7-6 with TRBJ2-3; 15 bases are shared with TRBD2. The CDR3 spans 18 residues. Trimming cost V 3 bases and J 4 bases; bases outside gene matches: 8. CDR1 and CDR2 (germline): SGHVS, FNYEAQ. The CDR3 nucleotides are TGTGCCAGCAGCTTCCTCGGGGGACTAGCGGGAGGATCAGATACGCAGTATTTT. Translated, it gives CASSFLGGLAGGSDTQYF.

This chain uses TRBV2 with TRBJ1-1; TRBD1 matches 7 bases. Germline lookup yields CDR1 SNHLY and CDR2 FYNNEI. CDR3 length equals 15 residues. With 2 bases clipped from V and 3 bases from J, the junction kept 6 bases outside the gene matches. Here the CDR3 reads CASSEIEGADTEAFF. The CDR3 nucleotides are TGTGCCAGCAGTGAAATAGAGGGGGCGGACACTGAAGCTTTCTTT.